This is a list of T cell receptor beta chains from one sample in a study of cytomegalovirus exposure and HLA in healthy donors. Repertoires were generated with immunoSEQ multiplex PCR, while TCRdb's copy carries only in-frame clones and drops some. Seen here are 150,000 to 200,000 clones, roughly 90% observed once, and the top ten hold 2% to 2.5%. Sequencing was performed on PBMCs. The receptors here all came from a woman in her late teens or twenties in good health and CMV-seronegative. Each CDR3 is given with its conserved first and last residue. The D gene is left open where the match is weak. Clone size appears in some rows only: once, few, many, or a class for an expanded clone.

V	D	J	size	DNA	CDR3
TRBV10-1	TRBD1	TRBJ2-2	NA	TGCGCCAGCACCGGGTCGCGAACCGGGACAGGGGTCACCGGGGAGCTGTTTTTT	CASTGSRTGTGVTGELFF
TRBV13	TRBD1	TRBJ2-1	NA	TGTGCCAGCATCGGACAGGGGACACCTCTCAATGAGCAGTTCTTC	CASIGQGTPLNEQFF
TRBV7-9	TRBD2	TRBJ2-1	NA	TGTGCCAGCAGCAGTGGACTAGCGTTGAATGAGCAGTTCTTC	CASSSGLALNEQFF
TRBV4-3	TRBD2	TRBJ2-1	NA	TGCGCCAGCAGCCATCGGACTAGCGGATACAATGAGCAGTTCTTC	CASSHRTSGYNEQFF
TRBV6-5	NA	TRBJ1-3	NA	TGTGCCAGCAGCTCGGACACTTCTGGAAACACCATATATTTT	CASSSDTSGNTIYF
TRBV29-1	NA	TRBJ2-3	NA	TGCAGCGTTGAGGAACAGGGATTGGTCTGGGATACGCAGTATTTT	CSVEEQGLVWDTQYF
TRBV14	NA	TRBJ2-5	NA	TGTGCCAGCGGACTGGAAGAGACCCAGTACTTC	CASGLEETQYF
TRBV5-1	TRBD1	TRBJ2-7	NA	TGCGCCAGCAGCTATCGACAGGGGATAAGGGGCGAGCAGTACTTC	CASSYRQGIRGEQYF
TRBV6-6	NA	TRBJ1-1	NA	TGTGCCAGCAGGCCCGGGGGGGGACGAACTGAAGCTTTCTTT	CASRPGGGRTEAFF
TRBV13	TRBD2	TRBJ2-7	NA	TGTGCCAGCAGCCAAACTAGCGGGAGGCCCTACGAGCAGTACTTC	CASSQTSGRPYEQYF
TRBV29-1	TRBD2	TRBJ2-1	NA	TGCAGCGTTTTACCGGGACTAGCAAACAATGAGCAGTTCTTC	CSVLPGLANNEQFF
TRBV9	NA	TRBJ1-1	NA	TGTGCCAGCAGCGTGGACAGTAAGACTGAAGCTTTCTTT	CASSVDSKTEAFF
TRBV19	NA	TRBJ2-7	NA	TGTGCCAGTAGCGACCGTGGACTCTACGAGCAGTACTTC	CASSDRGLYEQYF
TRBV11-2	NA	TRBJ2-3	NA	TGTGCCAGCAGCCCCTACCAAAATACGCAGTATTTT	CASSPYQNTQYF
TRBV12-5	TRBD1	TRBJ2-1	NA	TGTGCTAGTGGCTGGACAGGGGGTCTGGTGGACTTTTACAATGAGCAGTTCTTC	CASGWTGGLVDFYNEQFF
TRBV5-8	NA	TRBJ1-5	NA	TGTGCCAGCAGGGAGGGAACCAATCAGCCCCAGCATTTT	CASREGTNQPQHF
TRBV30	NA	TRBJ1-3	NA	TGTGCCTCCGAATTGAGCTCTGGAAACACCATATATTTT	CASELSSGNTIYF
TRBV29-1	TRBD2	TRBJ2-1	NA	TGCAGCGTTGAGACTAGCGGGAGGGCAAGTGAGCAGTTCTTC	CSVETSGRASEQFF
TRBV30	TRBD1	TRBJ1-2	NA	TGTGCCTGGAGTAACTTTGGGCCCGAAGAGGGACAGGACTATGGCTACACCTTC	CAWSNFGPEEGQDYGYTF
TRBV6-1	TRBD2	TRBJ2-1	NA	TGTGCCAGCAAGGCGGAGCGGGGGAGAGGGGAGCAGTTCTTC	CASKAERGRGEQFF
TRBV21-1	NA	TRBJ2-1	NA	TGTGCCAGCACCACTCGGGAGGGCCCTTACAATGAGCAGTTCTTC	CASTTREGPYNEQFF
TRBV7-2	TRBD1	TRBJ2-2	NA	TGTGCCAGCAGCTCCGGACAGGTTGTTGGGGAGCTGTTTTTT	CASSSGQVVGELFF
TRBV7-6	TRBD1	TRBJ1-1	NA	TGTGCCAGCAGCTTAGGACAGGGCCACACTTCGAACACTGAAGCTTTCTTT	CASSLGQGHTSNTEAFF
TRBV6-1	TRBD1	TRBJ1-2	NA	TGTGCCAGCAATACAGGGGGCGCGGGCTATGGCTACACCTTC	CASNTGGAGYGYTF
TRBV5-1	NA	TRBJ1-2	NA	TGCGCCAGCAGCTTGGGCGGGGGCGCCGACTATGGCTACACCTTC	CASSLGGGADYGYTF
TRBV14	NA	TRBJ2-7	NA	TGTGCCAGCAGCCAAGAGTCGGGATTCTCCGAGCAGTACTTC	CASSQESGFSEQYF
TRBV2	TRBD2	TRBJ2-3	NA	TGTGCCAGCAAACCCGGGGGCGGGGGGATCACAGATACGCAGTATTTT	CASKPGGGGITDTQYF
TRBV5-6	NA	TRBJ1-2	NA	TGTGCCAGCAGGTTCCTCAGGGGCGCTAACTATGGCTACACCTTC	CASRFLRGANYGYTF
TRBV18	TRBD1	TRBJ1-2	NA	TGTGCCAGCTCACCCCGGGACAGGGAGGGCTACACCTTC	CASSPRDREGYTF
TRBV19	TRBD1	TRBJ1-5	NA	TGTGCCAGTAGCCGCCCAGGGGGCTATCAGCCCCAGCATTTT	CASSRPGGYQPQHF
TRBV19	NA	TRBJ2-7	NA	TGTGCCAGTAGTCGAAAGTTGACGGGGGATAGCTCCTACGAGCAGTACTTC	CASSRKLTGDSSYEQYF
TRBV2	NA	TRBJ1-4	few	TGTGCCAGCATACCCCAACGGGATAATGAAAAACTGTTTTTT	CASIPQRDNEKLFF
TRBV7-8	NA	TRBJ1-5	NA	TGTGCCAGCAGCTTAACGGAGGGACCGAATCAGCCCCAGCATTTT	CASSLTEGPNQPQHF
TRBV19	TRBD1	TRBJ2-5	few	TGTGCCAGTAGGCCCAGGGGGCTGGTTAAAGAGACCCAGTACTTC	CASRPRGLVKETQYF
TRBV4-1	TRBD2	TRBJ2-7	NA	TGCGCCAGCAGCCACGTAGGACTAGGAGGCGAGCAGTACTTC	CASSHVGLGGEQYF
TRBV10-3	TRBD1	TRBJ1-2	NA	TGTGCCATCAGTCGACAGGGGGTCGTCGCCCGATCGTTTAAGAATGGCTACACCTTC	CAISRQGVVARSFKNGYTF
TRBV19	NA	TRBJ1-5	NA	TGTGCCAGTAGCGTACTTACAGCTTATAGCAATCAGCCCCAGCATTTT	CASSVLTAYSNQPQHF
TRBV5-6	TRBD1	TRBJ2-2	once	TGTGCCAGCAGCTTGGGGGACAGGGACACCGGGGAGCTGTTTTTT	CASSLGDRDTGELFF
TRBV10-1	TRBD1	TRBJ1-2	few	TGCGCCAGCAGTGAGGGGACAGGGGGCAATGGCTACACCTTC	CASSEGTGGNGYTF
TRBV29-1	NA	TRBJ1-2	NA	TGCAGCGAGATTACCAGGGCGGGAGGCTACACCTTC	CSEITRAGGYTF
TRBV4-3	TRBD1	TRBJ1-1	NA	TGCGCCAGCAGCCAGGCAGGGGGCGCAGGTAGGGGCACTGAAGCTTTCTTT	CASSQAGGAGRGTEAFF
TRBV25-1	TRBD1	TRBJ1-1	NA	TGTGCCAGCAGTGAATGGATGGGGACAGGGAAGAAGGACACTGAAGCTTTCTTT	CASSEWMGTGKKDTEAFF
TRBV5-6	TRBD1	TRBJ2-3	NA	TGTGCCAGCAGCTCGGAGGACAGGGGGCTCACAGATACGCAGTATTTT	CASSSEDRGLTDTQYF
TRBV11-2	NA	TRBJ2-7	NA	TGTGCCAGCAGCCCTATCAGAGGGGGGGAGTACCACGAGCAGTACTTC	CASSPIRGGEYHEQYF
TRBV5-1	NA	TRBJ2-1	NA	TGCGCCAGCAGCTTACAGGGGGGGCACAATGAGCAGTTCTTC	CASSLQGGHNEQFF
TRBV11-2	NA	TRBJ1-2	once	TGTGCCAGCAGACCTCTGGGGGGGCAGATCTATGGCTACACCTTC	CASRPLGGQIYGYTF
TRBV9	NA	TRBJ2-1	NA	TGTGCCAGCAGCACCTTTGCCAGGGGACACAATGAGCAGTTCTTC	CASSTFARGHNEQFF
TRBV6-5	TRBD1	TRBJ2-7	NA	TGTGCCAGCAGTTATAACAACAGGGGGCTCGAGCAGTACTTC	CASSYNNRGLEQYF
TRBV27	TRBD1	TRBJ2-3	NA	TGTGCCAGCCGGGACAGCCACACAGATACGCAGTATTTT	CASRDSHTDTQYF
TRBV20-1	NA	TRBJ2-1	NA	TGCAGTTTTCTCCGGGGCAATGAGCAGTTCTTC	CSFLRGNEQFF
TRBV5-6	TRBD1	TRBJ1-4	few	TGTGCCAGCAGCTTAGGTTGGACAGGGAAGGGAGAAAAACTGTTTTTT	CASSLGWTGKGEKLFF
TRBV15	NA	TRBJ1-2	NA	TGTGCCACCAGCAGAGATATCTATGGCTACACCTTC	CATSRDIYGYTF
TRBV10-1	TRBD2	TRBJ2-5	NA	TGCGCCAGCAGTGATAGCGGGAGAGAAGAGACCCAGTACTTC	CASSDSGREETQYF
TRBV4-1	NA	TRBJ1-1	NA	TGCGCCAGCAGCCGCTCCTCCTGGGACAAGATGAACACTGAAGCTTTCTTT	CASSRSSWDKMNTEAFF
TRBV5-4	TRBD1	TRBJ1-2	NA	TGTGCCAGCAGCGGTGACAGGGCCCGGGGCTACACCTTC	CASSGDRARGYTF
TRBV5-8	TRBD2	TRBJ2-1	NA	TGTGCCAGCAGTCCCGGACTAGCGGGGAGTGTAGGGGAGCAGTTCTTC	CASSPGLAGSVGEQFF
TRBV7-6	TRBD2	TRBJ2-1	NA	TGTGCCAGCAGCCCAGCGGGGCGCTACAATGAGCAGTTCTTC	CASSPAGRYNEQFF